This record concerns one TCR beta chain sequence. The data are from a study of blood T cell repertoires in COVID-19. About the research overall: Samples came from the United States, Italy and Spain, spanning acute and convalescent COVID-19. From T cells, B-cell-depleted T cells, or PBMCs came the material, which was cDNA or gDNA.

Germline-derived CDR1 and CDR2 are SNHLY and FYNNEI. Trimming at V came to 5 bases and at J to 3 bases, leaving 3 bases not matched to a gene. The CDR3 sequence is 13 residues long. As handled by the study authors: Amplified reference gene primers provided the basis for estimating nucleated cell counts. The method was immunoSEQ multiplex PCR; TCRdb's version includes in-frame clones alone and lacks a portion of them. V, J and clone size are those of that table, while D and trimming were read from the DNA. The sample lists about 82,000 clones, over 70% seen once, with more than 10% in the top ten. The sample consisted of peripheral blood. The V and J genes are TRBV2 and TRBJ1-1; 7 bases match TRBD1. This TCR was recovered from a woman aged 40-49 years with active or convalescent COVID-19. CDR3 sequence (DNA): TGTGCCAGCAGTCGACAGGGAGACACTGAAGCTTTCTTT. Protein sequence: CASSRQGDTEAFF.